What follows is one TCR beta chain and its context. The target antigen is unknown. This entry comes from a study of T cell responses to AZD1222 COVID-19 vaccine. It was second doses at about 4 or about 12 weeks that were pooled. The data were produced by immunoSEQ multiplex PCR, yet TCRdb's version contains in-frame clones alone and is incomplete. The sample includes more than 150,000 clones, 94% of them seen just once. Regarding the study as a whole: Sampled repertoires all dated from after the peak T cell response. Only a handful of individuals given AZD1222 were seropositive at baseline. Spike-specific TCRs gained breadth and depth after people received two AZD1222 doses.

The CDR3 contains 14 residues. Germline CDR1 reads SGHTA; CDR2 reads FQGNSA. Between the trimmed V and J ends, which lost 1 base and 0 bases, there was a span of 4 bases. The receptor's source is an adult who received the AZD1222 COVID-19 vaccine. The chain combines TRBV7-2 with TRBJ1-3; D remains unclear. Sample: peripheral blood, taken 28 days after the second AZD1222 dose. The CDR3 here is CASSLGNSGNTIYF. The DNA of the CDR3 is TGTGCCAGCAGCTTAGGCAACTCTGGAAACACCATATATTTT.